This T cell receptor beta chain was observed in a study of lung T cells in sarcoidosis with Löfgren's syndrome. The CDR3 consists of 16 residues. The germline V gene has CDR1 MNHNS and CDR2 SASEGT. V lost 7 bases to trimming and J lost 3 bases; unmatched junction nucleotides: 13. This clonotype counts as medium-sized. Its matching antigen is unknown. TCRdb analysed the reads with MiXCR anew, one entry per CDR3 protein. The sample has 15,000 to 20,000 distinct CDR3 sequences, about 20% seen once. General observations from the study: In alpha-beta pairs, TRAV12-1 favored TRBV2, and their CDR3s were homologous. Multiple Löfgren's syndrome patients reportedly shared TRAV12-1 and TRBV2 CDR3 motifs. Löfgren's syndrome patients reportedly showed greatest TRAV12-1 and TRBV2 expansion versus controls.

The genes are TRBV6-1 and TRBJ2-7; 9 bases map to TRBD1. The specimen was CD4+ T cells from PBMCs. The clonotype comes from a human donor with sarcoidosis (Löfgren's syndrome or another form), or a control subject (not recorded which). DNA for the CDR3: TGTGCCAGCAAGAGAGACACCGGGACAGGGATCTACGAGCAGTACTTC. It specifies CASKRDTGTGIYEQYF.